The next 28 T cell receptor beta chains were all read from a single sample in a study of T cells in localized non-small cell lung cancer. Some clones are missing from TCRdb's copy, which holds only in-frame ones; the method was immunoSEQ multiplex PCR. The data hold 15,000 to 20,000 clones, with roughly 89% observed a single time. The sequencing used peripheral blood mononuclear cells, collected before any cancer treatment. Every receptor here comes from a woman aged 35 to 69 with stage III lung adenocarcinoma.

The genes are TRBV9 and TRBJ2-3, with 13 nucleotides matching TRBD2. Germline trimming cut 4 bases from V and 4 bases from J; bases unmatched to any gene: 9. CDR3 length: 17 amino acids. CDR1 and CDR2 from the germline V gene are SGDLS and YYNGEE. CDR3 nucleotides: TGTGCCAGCAGCCCTCGGACTAGCGGGAGTAGGGCAGATACGCAGTATTTT. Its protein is CASSPRTSGSRADTQYF.

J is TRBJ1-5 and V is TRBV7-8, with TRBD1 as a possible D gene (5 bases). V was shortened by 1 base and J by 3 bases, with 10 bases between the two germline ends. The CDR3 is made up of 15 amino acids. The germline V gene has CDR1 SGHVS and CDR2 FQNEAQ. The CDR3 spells CASSLGQGYNQPQHF. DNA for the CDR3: TGTGCCAGCAGCTTAGGGCAGGGATACAATCAGCCCCAGCATTTT.

In nucleotides, the CDR3 is TGTGCCAGCAAGGCAGGGTTGGGCTATGGCTACACCTTC. Protein product: CASKAGLGYGYTF. This chain links TRBV27 with TRBJ1-2, with a weak D call TRBD1 (5 bases). Between the trimmed V and J ends, which lost 7 bases and 4 bases, there was a span of 13 bases. CDR3 length equals 13 residues. Germline V gives CDR1 MNHEY, CDR2 SMNVEV (reference sequence).

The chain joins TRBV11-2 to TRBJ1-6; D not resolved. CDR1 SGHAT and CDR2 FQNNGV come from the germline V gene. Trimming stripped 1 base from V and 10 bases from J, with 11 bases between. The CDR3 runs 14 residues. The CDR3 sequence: CASSLGAERSPLHF. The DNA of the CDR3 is TGTGCCAGCAGCTTAGGCGCCGAGCGGTCACCCCTCCACTTT.

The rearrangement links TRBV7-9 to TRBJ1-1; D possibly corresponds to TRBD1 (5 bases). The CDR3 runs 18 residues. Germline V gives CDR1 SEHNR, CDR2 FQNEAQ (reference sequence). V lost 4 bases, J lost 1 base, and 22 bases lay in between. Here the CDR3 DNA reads TGTGCCAGCAGCTCTCTCAGGGACTTCAGTGTGGGGAACACTGAAGCTTTCTTT. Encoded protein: CASSSLRDFSVGNTEAFF.

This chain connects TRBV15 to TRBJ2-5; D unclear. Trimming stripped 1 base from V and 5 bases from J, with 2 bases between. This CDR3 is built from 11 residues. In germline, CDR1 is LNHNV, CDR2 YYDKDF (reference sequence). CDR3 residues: CATSRGETQYF. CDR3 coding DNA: TGTGCCACCAGCAGAGGGGAGACCCAGTACTTC.

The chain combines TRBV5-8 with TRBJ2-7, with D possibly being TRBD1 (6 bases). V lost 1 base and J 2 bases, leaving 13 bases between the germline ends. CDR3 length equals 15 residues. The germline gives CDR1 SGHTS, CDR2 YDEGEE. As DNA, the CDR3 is TGTGCCAGCAGCTTGCTACAGGGTCTCCCCTACGAGCAGTACTTC. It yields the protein CASSLLQGLPYEQYF.

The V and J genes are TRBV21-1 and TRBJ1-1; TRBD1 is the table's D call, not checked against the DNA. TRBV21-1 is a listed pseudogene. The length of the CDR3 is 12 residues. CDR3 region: CASSKGQLEAFF. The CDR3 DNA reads TGTGCCAGCAGCAAAGGACAGCTTGAAGCTTTCTTT.

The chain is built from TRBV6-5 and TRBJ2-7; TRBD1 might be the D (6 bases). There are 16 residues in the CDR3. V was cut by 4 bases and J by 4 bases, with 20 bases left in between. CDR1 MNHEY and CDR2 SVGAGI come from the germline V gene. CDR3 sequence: CASSSLTGRVRYEQYF. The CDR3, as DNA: TGTGCCAGCAGTTCATTAACAGGGAGAGTTAGGTACGAGCAGTACTTC.

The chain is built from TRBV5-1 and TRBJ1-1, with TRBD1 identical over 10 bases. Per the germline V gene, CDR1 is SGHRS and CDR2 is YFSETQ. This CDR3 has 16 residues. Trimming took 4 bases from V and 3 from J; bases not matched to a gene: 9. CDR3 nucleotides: TGCGCCAGCAGCCCGAAGGGACAGGGGAGCGACACTGAAGCTTTCTTT. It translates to CASSPKGQGSDTEAFF.

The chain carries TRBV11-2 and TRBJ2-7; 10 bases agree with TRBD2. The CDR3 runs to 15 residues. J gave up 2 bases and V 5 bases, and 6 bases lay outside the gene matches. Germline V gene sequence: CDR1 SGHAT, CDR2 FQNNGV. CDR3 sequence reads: CASSPASGSTYEQYF. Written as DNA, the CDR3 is TGTGCCAGCAGCCCGGCTAGCGGGAGCACCTACGAGCAGTACTTC.

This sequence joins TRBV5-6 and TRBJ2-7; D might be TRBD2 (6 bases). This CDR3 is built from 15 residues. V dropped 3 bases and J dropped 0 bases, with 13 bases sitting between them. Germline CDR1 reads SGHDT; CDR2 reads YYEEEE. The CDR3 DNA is TGTGCCAGCAGCTGGGCGGGACGCCGCTCCTACGAGCAGTACTTC. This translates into CASSWAGRRSYEQYF.

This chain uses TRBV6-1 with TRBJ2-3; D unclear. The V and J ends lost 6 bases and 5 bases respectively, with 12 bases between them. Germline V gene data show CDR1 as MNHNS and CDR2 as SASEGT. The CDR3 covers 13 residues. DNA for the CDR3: TGTGCCAGCAGGCCTGCGTGGTTAGATACGCAGTATTTT. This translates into CASRPAWLDTQYF.

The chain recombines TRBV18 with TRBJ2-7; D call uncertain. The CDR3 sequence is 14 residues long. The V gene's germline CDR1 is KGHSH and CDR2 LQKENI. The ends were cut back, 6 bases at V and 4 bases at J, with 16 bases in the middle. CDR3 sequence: CASSPQQERYEQYF. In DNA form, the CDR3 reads TGTGCCAGCTCCCCCCAGCAGGAGAGGTACGAGCAGTACTTC.

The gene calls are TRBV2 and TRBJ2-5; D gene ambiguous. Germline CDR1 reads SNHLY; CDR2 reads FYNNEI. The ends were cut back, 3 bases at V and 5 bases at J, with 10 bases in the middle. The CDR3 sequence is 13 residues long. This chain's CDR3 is CASSDGIWETQYF. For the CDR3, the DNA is TGTGCCAGCAGTGACGGTATTTGGGAGACCCAGTACTTC.

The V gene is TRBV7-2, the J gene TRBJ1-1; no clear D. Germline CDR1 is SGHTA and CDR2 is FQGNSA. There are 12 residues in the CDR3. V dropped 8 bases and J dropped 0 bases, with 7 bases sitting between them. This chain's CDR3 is CASAELNTEAFF. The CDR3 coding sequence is TGTGCCAGCGCAGAGTTGAACACTGAAGCTTTCTTT.

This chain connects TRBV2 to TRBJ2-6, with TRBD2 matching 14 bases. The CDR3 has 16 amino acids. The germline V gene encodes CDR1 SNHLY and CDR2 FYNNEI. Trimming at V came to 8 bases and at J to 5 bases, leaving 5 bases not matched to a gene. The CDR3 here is CASSGTSGRWANVLTF. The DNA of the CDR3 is TGTGCCAGCTCGGGGACTAGCGGGAGATGGGCCAACGTCCTGACTTTC.

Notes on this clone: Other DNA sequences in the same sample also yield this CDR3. The chain's CDR3 is CASSESRLYGYTF. CDR3 coding DNA: TGTGCCAGCAGTGAATCTCGGCTCTATGGCTACACCTTC. The chain uses TRBV6-1 and TRBJ1-2; D is unresolved. Trimming stripped 2 bases from V and 4 bases from J, with 8 bases between. There are 13 residues in the CDR3. Looked up from germline, CDR1 is MNHNS and CDR2 is SASEGT.

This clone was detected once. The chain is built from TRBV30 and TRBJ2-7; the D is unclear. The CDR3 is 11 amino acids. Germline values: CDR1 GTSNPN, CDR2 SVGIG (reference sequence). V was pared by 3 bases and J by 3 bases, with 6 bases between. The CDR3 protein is CAWSWRYEQYF. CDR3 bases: TGTGCCTGGAGCTGGCGCTACGAGCAGTACTTC.

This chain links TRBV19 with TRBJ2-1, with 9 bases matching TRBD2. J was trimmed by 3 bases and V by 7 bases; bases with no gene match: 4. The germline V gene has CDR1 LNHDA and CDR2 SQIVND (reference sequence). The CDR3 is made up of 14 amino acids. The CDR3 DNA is TGTGCCAGTACCACTAGCGGGTTCTACAATGAGCAGTTCTTC. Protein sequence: CASTTSGFYNEQFF.

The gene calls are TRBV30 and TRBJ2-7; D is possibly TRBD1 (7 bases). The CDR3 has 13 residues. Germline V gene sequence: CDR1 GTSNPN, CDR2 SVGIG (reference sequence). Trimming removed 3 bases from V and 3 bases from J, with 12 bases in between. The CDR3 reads CAWSAGQRYEQYF. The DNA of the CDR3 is TGTGCCTGGAGCGCGGGACAGCGCTACGAGCAGTACTTC.

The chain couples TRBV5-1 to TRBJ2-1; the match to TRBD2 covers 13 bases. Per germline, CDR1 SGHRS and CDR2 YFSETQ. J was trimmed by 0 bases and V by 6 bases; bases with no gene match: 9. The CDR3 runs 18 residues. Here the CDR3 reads CASMDGTSGVSSYNEQFF. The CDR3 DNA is TGCGCCAGCATGGATGGGACTAGCGGGGTTAGCTCCTACAATGAGCAGTTCTTC. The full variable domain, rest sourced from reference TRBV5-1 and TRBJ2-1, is KAGVTQTPRYLIKTRGQQVTLSCSPISGHRSVSWYQQTPGQGLQFLFEYFSETQRNKGNFPGRFSGRQFSNSRSEMNVSTLELGDSALYLCASMDGTSGVSSYNEQFFGPGTRLTVL.

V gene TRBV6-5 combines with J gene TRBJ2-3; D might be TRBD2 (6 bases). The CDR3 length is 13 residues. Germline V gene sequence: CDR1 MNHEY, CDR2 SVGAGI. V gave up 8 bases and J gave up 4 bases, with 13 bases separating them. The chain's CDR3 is CASALGGPDTQYF. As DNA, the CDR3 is TGTGCCAGCGCCCTCGGGGGACCAGATACGCAGTATTTT.

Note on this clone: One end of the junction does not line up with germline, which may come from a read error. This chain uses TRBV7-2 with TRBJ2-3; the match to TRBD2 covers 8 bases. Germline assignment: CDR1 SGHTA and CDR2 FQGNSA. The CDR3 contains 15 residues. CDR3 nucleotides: TGTGCCAGCAGACAAGCGGGGGACTACACATATACGCAGTATTTT. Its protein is CASRQAGDYTYTQYF.

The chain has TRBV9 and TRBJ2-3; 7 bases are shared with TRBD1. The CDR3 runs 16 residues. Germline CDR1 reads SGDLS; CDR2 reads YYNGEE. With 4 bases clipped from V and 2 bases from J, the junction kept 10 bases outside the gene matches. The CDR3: CASSTQTGAITDTQYF. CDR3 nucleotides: TGTGCCAGCAGCACCCAAACAGGGGCGATCACAGATACGCAGTATTTT.

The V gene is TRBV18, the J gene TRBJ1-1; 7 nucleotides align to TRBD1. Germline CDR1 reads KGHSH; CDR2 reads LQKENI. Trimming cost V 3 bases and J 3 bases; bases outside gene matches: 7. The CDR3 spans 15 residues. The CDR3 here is CASSPYRGPDTEAFF. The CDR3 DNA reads TGTGCCAGCTCACCGTACAGGGGCCCTGACACTGAAGCTTTCTTT.

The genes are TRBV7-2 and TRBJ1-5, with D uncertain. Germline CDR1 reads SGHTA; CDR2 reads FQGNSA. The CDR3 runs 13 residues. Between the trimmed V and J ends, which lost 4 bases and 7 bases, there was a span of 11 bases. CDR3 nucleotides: TGTGCCAGCAGCTCGGGCCGAGGCCAGCCCCAGCATTTT. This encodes CASSSGRGQPQHF. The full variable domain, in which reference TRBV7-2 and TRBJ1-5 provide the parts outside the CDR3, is GAGVSQSPSNKVTEKGKDVELRCDPISGHTALYWYRQSLGQGLEFLIYFQGNSAPDKSGLPSDRFSAERTGGSVSTLTIQRTQQEDSAVYLCASSSGRGQPQHFGDGTRLSIL.

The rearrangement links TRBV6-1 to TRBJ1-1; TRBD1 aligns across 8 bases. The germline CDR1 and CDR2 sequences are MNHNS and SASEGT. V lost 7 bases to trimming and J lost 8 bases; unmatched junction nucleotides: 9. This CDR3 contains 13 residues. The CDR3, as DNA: TGTGCCAGCAATACCAGGACAGGGAAAGAAGCTTTCTTT. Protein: CASNTRTGKEAFF.